The clone carrying this T cell receptor (beta chain) was recorded many times. Its cognate antigen is unknown. This sample is drawn from a study of molecular identifiers for immune sequencing clone quantification. Notes on the study in general: Jurkat TCR RNA spiked in from one cell could reportedly be detected among approximately 980,000 naive cells.

Generation of bulk TCR libraries relied on previously described methods and listed TCR primers. TCRdb redid the calling of the PCR reads with MiXCR, one entry per CDR3 protein. This sample has around 480,000 distinct CDR3 sequences; around 23% occur once, and the top ten carry around 0.76%. Libraries for naive CD8 T cells, which were made from about 20,000 to 1,000,000 sorted cells, drew on 10%, 30% or 50% of the RNA. The CDR3 spans 13 residues. Germline V gene sequence: CDR1 LNHDA, CDR2 SQIVND (reference sequence). Trimming took off 4 bases at V and 0 bases at J, with 3 bases between the two ends. This chain uses TRBV19 with TRBJ2-2; D ambiguous. The sequenced material came from naive CD8+ T cells from blood, with Jurkat cell RNA spiked in. Subset specified: FACS-sorted CD8+CD4-CCR7+CD45RA+ naive T cells. This TCR was recovered from a human donor in good health. Some libraries in this study had Jurkat cell RNA spiked in. In DNA, the CDR3 is TGTGCCAGTAGTAAACCGAACACCGGGGAGCTGTTTTTT. Translation: CASSKPNTGELFF. The entire variable domain, with the rest obtained from reference TRBV19 and TRBJ2-2, is as follows: DGGITQSPKYLFRKEGQNVTLSCEQNLNHDAMYWYRQDPGQGLRLIYYSQIVNDFQKGDIAEGYSVSREKKESFPLTVTSAQKNPTAFYLCASSKPNTGELFFGEGSRLTVL.